These 4 T cell receptor beta chains were all obtained from the same sample, sequenced in a study of vaccination effects on CD4 cells after COVID-19 (dated by TCRdb to the early 2020s). Library generation was performed with the immunoSEQ multiplex PCR assay. TCRdb holds this immuneACCESS table with in-frame rearrangements only. Some clones are missing; in checked studies, unresolved V genes explain under half, and the rest has no known cause. A total of about 58,000 clones appear in this sample, roughly 80% of them only once. 2.5% to 3.5% of the sample lies in the top ten. No antigen has been identified for these receptors. After less than 13 days of culture, CD4+ T cells were isolated with the EasySep CD4+ T cell isolation kit. Source: CD4+ T cells from PBMCs cultured without peptide, taken before COVID-19 vaccination. Every receptor here comes from a human donor who received a COVID-19 vaccine.

The chain employs TRBV6-5 and TRBJ1-6; a weak D match, TRBD1 (6 bases). This CDR3 comprises 14 residues. In germline, CDR1 is MNHEY, CDR2 SVGAGI. V lost 7 bases, J lost 8 bases, and 15 bases lay in between. The CDR3 protein is CASIPDSGHSPLHF. The DNA of the CDR3 is TGTGCCAGCATACCGGACAGCGGGCATTCACCCCTCCACTTT.

The chain has TRBV30 and TRBJ2-5, with TRBD2 identical over 9 bases. From germline, CDR1 is GTSNPN and CDR2 SVGIG (reference sequence). V shed 5 bases and J 5 bases; nucleotides not matched to a gene: 24. The CDR3 loop spans 19 amino acids. The CDR3 loop reads CAWSADGVVSAGGKETQYF. For the CDR3, the DNA is TGTGCCTGGTCCGCCGACGGCGTCGTCAGTGCGGGGGGGAAGGAGACCCAGTACTTC.

This clone has only a few counts. This sequence joins TRBV12-5 and TRBJ1-1, with D unclear. Germline CDR1 and CDR2: LGHNT and FRNRAP. The CDR3 length is 12 residues. Trimming took 1 base from V and 10 from J, leaving 10 bases between them. The CDR3 is CASGLDVGRAFF. Here the CDR3 DNA reads TGTGCTAGTGGTTTGGATGTAGGGCGAGCTTTCTTT.

The chain links TRBV6-5 to TRBJ2-5, with 7 bases aligning to TRBD1. The germline CDR1 and CDR2 sequences are MNHEY and SVGAGI. The CDR3 consists of 15 residues. J gave up 1 base and V 5 bases, and 7 bases lay outside the gene matches. CDR3 nucleotides: TGTGCCAGCAGTCGACAGGGTCGAACCCAAGAGACCCAGTACTTC. It encodes CASSRQGRTQETQYF.